What follows is one T cell receptor beta chain and its context. Germline trimming cut 4 bases from V and 6 bases from J; bases unmatched to any gene: 9. Germline CDR1 reads SGDLS; CDR2 reads YYNGEE. The CDR3 extends over 15 amino acids. The sample belongs to a study of blood T cell repertoires in COVID-19. Study context: Samples representing acute and convalescent COVID-19 were sourced from the United States, Italy and Spain.

Original data processing: For nucleated cells, counts were estimated from reference gene primer amplification. Sequenced by immunoSEQ multiplex PCR; TCRdb stores in-frame clones only, minus some. V, J and clone size derive from that table, while D and trimming were established from the DNA sequence. Of some 80,000 clones in the sample, roughly 80% were seen once. The clonotype originates from a human donor in a cohort sampled during active COVID-19. The V and J genes are TRBV9 and TRBJ2-5, with TRBD2 matching 10 bases. Sequences were obtained from peripheral blood. CDR3 protein: CASSHTTSGQKTQYF. CDR3 nucleotides: TGTGCCAGCAGCCATACGACTAGCGGGCAAAAGACCCAGTACTTC.